This T cell receptor beta chain was sequenced in a study of cytomegalovirus exposure and HLA in healthy donors. Repertoires were generated with immunoSEQ multiplex PCR, while TCRdb's copy carries only in-frame clones and drops some. The sample comprises 95,000 to 150,000 clones, about 96% of which are singletons, and about 1.7% rests with the top ten. Whole-study results and caveats: With high specificity and sensitivity, the classifier reportedly diagnosed cytomegalovirus status. Specificity of three CMV-associated chains for CMV antigens was verified in vitro. Most TCR sequences showed up rarely, but some public TCRs showed up in many donors. In the 120 or so validation repertoires, about 94% of cluster scores exceeded 0, per a later analysis.

With respect to this clone: Its antigen is undetermined.

The material sequenced was PBMCs. This receptor was taken from a man aged 18 to 30 in good health and CMV-seronegative.

The CDR3 reads CASSLVSPGDTQYF. DNA of the CDR3: TGCGCCAGCAGCTTGGTTAGCCCTGGTGATACGCAGTATTTT. The chain links TRBV5-1 to TRBJ2-3; D is ambiguous. The germline V gene has CDR1 SGHRS and CDR2 YFSETQ. The V end was cut by 0 bases, the J end by 6 bases, with 11 bases between. The CDR3 length is 14 residues.